This T cell receptor (beta chain) was recovered during a study of blood T cell repertoires in COVID-19. Background on the study: Some COVID-19 samples were acute and others convalescent; all came from the United States, Italy and Spain. T cells, B-cell-depleted T cells, or PBMCs supplied cDNA or gDNA.

As handled by the study authors: Researchers report that nucleated cell counts were estimated from reference gene primer amplification. Generated by immunoSEQ multiplex PCR, the TCRdb table keeps only in-frame clones and is missing some. V, J and clone size were drawn from that table, and D and trimming were deduced from the DNA. This table has about 180,000 clones, approximately 87% appearing once. The V end was cut by 4 bases, the J end by 2 bases, with 16 bases between. The CDR3 spans 16 residues. From germline, CDR1 is LNHDA and CDR2 SQIVND (reference sequence). The V gene is TRBV19, the J gene TRBJ2-3, with D possibly matching TRBD2 (7 bases). The receptor's source is a man aged 35 to 55 with active or convalescent COVID-19. The sample consisted of peripheral blood. CDR3 loop: CASSSWRGGITDTQYF. CDR3 in DNA: TGTGCCAGTAGTAGTTGGAGGGGGGGGATCACAGATACGCAGTATTTT. The whole variable domain, filled in from reference TRBV19 and TRBJ2-3, reads DGGITQSPKYLFRKEGQNVTLSCEQNLNHDAMYWYRQDPGQGLRLIYYSQIVNDFQKGDIAEGYSVSREKKESFPLTVTSAQKNPTAFYLCASSSWRGGITDTQYFGPGTRLTVL.